This TCR beta chain stems from a study of beta chain features in type 1 diabetes. Since all of the isolated RNA was reverse transcribed, expressed TCRB transcripts were what got sequenced. Sequencing used immunoSEQ multiplex PCR; TCRdb keeps in-frame clones, though not all of them. The sample has under 450,000 clones, about 15% seen once. The germline V gene has CDR1 SGHDT and CDR2 YYEEEE. V was clipped by 4 bases and J by 2 bases, with 19 bases between them. CDR3 length equals 16 residues. This sequence was found in a man aged 25-45 years in good health. The chain uses TRBV5-6 and TRBJ2-7; TRBD1 is a possible D gene (6 bases). The sequenced sample was naive CD4+ T cells from blood. The CDR3 loop reads CASSPTGTGMPYEQYF. CDR3 nucleotides: TGTGCCAGCAGCCCGACGGGTACAGGGATGCCCTACGAGCAGTACTTC.